The rows below give T cell receptor beta chains drawn from one sample of a study of blood T cells in healthy people across ages. Via MiXCR, TCRdb re-called the 5' RACE reads, giving one row per CDR3 protein. The sample contains 760,000 or so distinct CDR3 sequences, 25% of which appear only once. Separately, the same data were catalogued under a study of T cells of mothers and their children.

The specimen sequenced was blood. Every receptor here comes from a boy aged 5-17 years in good health. The CDR3 runs from the conserved cysteine through the conserved F or W. Each record gives: V gene, D gene, clone size, J gene, CDR3 length, CDR3 protein, CDR3 DNA. The D gene is left open where the match is weak. Clone size is shown for a subset of rows, as once, few, many or a class of expanded clone.

TRBV28	NA	NA	TRBJ1-4	14	CASSPGDANEKLFF	TGTGCCAGCAGTCCAGGGGACGCTAATGAAAAACTGTTTTTT
TRBV5-5	NA	NA	TRBJ2-1	15	CASSLASLSYNEQFF	TGTGCCAGCAGCTTGGCTAGCCTTTCTTACAATGAGCAGTTCTTC
TRBV7-9	NA	NA	TRBJ2-5	14	CASNNLGVQETQYF	TGTGCCAGCAATAACTTGGGGGTACAAGAGACCCAGTACTTC
TRBV29-1	NA	NA	TRBJ2-7	13	CSVAGTYTYEQYF	TGCAGCGTTGCGGGTACATACACCTACGAGCAGTACTTC
TRBV12-3/TRBV12-4	NA	NA	TRBJ2-1	24	CASSFLYAGARGTATLSSYNEQFF	TGTGCCAGCAGTTTCCTCTACGCTGGAGCGCGAGGCACCGCGACCCTCAGCTCCTACAATGAGCAGTTCTTC
TRBV2	NA	NA	TRBJ2-5	11	CASNYAAGTYF	TGTGCCAGCAACTACGCCGCCGGGACCTACTTC
TRBV3-1	NA	few	TRBJ2-1	17	CASSQDKFGSSYNEQFF	TGTGCCAGCAGCCAAGATAAGTTCGGGAGCTCCTACAATGAGCAGTTCTTC
TRBV12-5	TRBD2	NA	TRBJ2-7	16	CASGPGLAGVSYEQYF	TGTGCTAGTGGTCCCGGACTAGCGGGAGTCTCCTACGAGCAGTACTTC
TRBV20-1	NA	NA	TRBJ2-3	16	CSARALGHRDTNTQYF	TGCAGTGCTAGAGCCTTAGGGCATCGCGACACAAATACGCAGTATTTT
TRBV20-1	NA	NA	TRBJ2-3	13	CSASSASTDTQYF	TGCAGTGCTTCTAGCGCGAGCACAGATACGCAGTATTTT
TRBV20-1	NA	few	TRBJ2-5	12	CSAFLGGVTQYF	TGCAGTGCTTTTCTAGGGGGAGTGACCCAGTACTTC
TRBV4-3	TRBD1	NA	TRBJ2-4	13	CASSRRQGNIQYF	TGCGCCAGCAGCCGCCGACAGGGAAACATTCAGTACTTC
TRBV29-1	NA	few	TRBJ2-7	13	CSVTSQDSYEQYF	TGCAGCGTTACTAGTCAGGACTCCTACGAGCAGTACTTC
TRBV20-1	NA	few	TRBJ1-2	14	CSARGSKKGEGYTF	TGCAGTGCTAGAGGGTCGAAGAAGGGGGAGGGCTACACCTTC
TRBV12-3/TRBV12-4	TRBD2	NA	TRBJ2-1	15	CASTTSGGARNEQFF	TGTGCCAGCACCACTAGCGGGGGGGCCCGCAATGAGCAGTTCTTC
TRBV5-4	NA	few	TRBJ1-2	16	CASSLRGTDRNYGYTF	TGTGCCAGCAGCTTGAGGGGAACGGACAGAAACTATGGCTACACCTTC
TRBV12-3/TRBV12-4	TRBD2	NA	TRBJ2-1	15	CASRLAGDLYNEQFF	TGTGCCAGCAGGTTAGCGGGAGACCTCTACAATGAGCAGTTCTTC
TRBV28	NA	NA	TRBJ2-7	12	CASREPPYEQYF	TGTGCCAGCAGAGAACCGCCCTACGAGCAGTACTTC
TRBV6-5	NA	NA	TRBJ2-3	13	CASSYSISGHRYF	TGTGCCAGCAGTTACTCGATATCAGGCCACCGGTATTTT
TRBV12-5	NA	NA	TRBJ2-2	12	CASGLITGELFF	TGTGCTAGTGGTCTTATCACCGGGGAGCTGTTTTTT